This T cell receptor beta chain was sequenced in a study of blood T cell repertoires in COVID-19. The protocol was immunoSEQ multiplex PCR, while the TCRdb copy is restricted to in-frame clones and leaves out a portion. The sample includes 140,000 to 150,000 clones, roughly 84% seen only once; the top ten take around 9%. This CDR3 has 16 residues. Germline values: CDR1 SGHAT, CDR2 FQDESV (reference sequence). V gave up 5 bases and J gave up 0 bases; unmatched junction bases: 9. The chain combines TRBV11-1 with TRBJ1-2; 7 bases match TRBD1. Material for sequencing was peripheral blood. This sequence originates from a man aged 25-40 years with COVID-19, enrolled during active disease. The CDR3 bases are TGTGCCAGCAGCCGAATGGGGACAGCACCTAACTATGGCTACACCTTC. It translates to CASSRMGTAPNYGYTF.